Listed below are T cell receptor beta chains from one sample, sequenced in a study of cytomegalovirus exposure and HLA in healthy donors. Some clones are missing from TCRdb's copy, which holds only in-frame ones; the method was immunoSEQ multiplex PCR. The table shows 70,000 to 90,000 clones, with roughly 77% occurring only once. Sequencing input: PBMCs. Receptors were obtained from a man aged 60-69 years in good health and CMV-seronegative. The CDR3 runs from the conserved cysteine through the conserved F or W. Each record gives: J gene, V gene, D gene, CDR3 protein. D genes are given only for firm matches.

j_call: TRBJ2-7; v_call: TRBV2; d_call: TRBD1; cdr3_aa: CASSPWDRAYEQYF
j_call: TRBJ1-6; v_call: TRBV6-6; d_call: .; cdr3_aa: CASSYGGPNSPLHF
j_call: TRBJ2-7; v_call: TRBV19; d_call: TRBD1; cdr3_aa: CASSIYGTGNYEQYF
j_call: TRBJ2-5; v_call: TRBV25-1; d_call: .; cdr3_aa: CASSEYRGGGQGETQYF
j_call: TRBJ1-2; v_call: TRBV11-2; d_call: .; cdr3_aa: CASSRRSYGYTF
j_call: TRBJ2-1; v_call: TRBV7-2; d_call: TRBD2; cdr3_aa: CASSAVLAGGYNEQFF
j_call: TRBJ2-6; v_call: TRBV2; d_call: .; cdr3_aa: CASSVWGQRTGANVLTF
j_call: TRBJ2-2; v_call: TRBV7-3; d_call: TRBD2; cdr3_aa: CASSLIRPQAGANTGELFF
j_call: TRBJ2-3; v_call: TRBV4-2; d_call: .; cdr3_aa: CASSQESGPEDTQYF
j_call: TRBJ1-1; v_call: TRBV2; d_call: TRBD1; cdr3_aa: CASSVGTVTMNTEAFF
j_call: TRBJ2-6; v_call: TRBV6-1; d_call: .; cdr3_aa: CASSERAGTGANVLTF
j_call: TRBJ1-3; v_call: TRBV18; d_call: .; cdr3_aa: CASSPLDKNSGNTIYF
j_call: TRBJ2-3; v_call: TRBV7-3; d_call: TRBD2; cdr3_aa: CASSQGLAEDTQYF
j_call: TRBJ1-2; v_call: TRBV18; d_call: .; cdr3_aa: CASSPLLEKGYTF
j_call: TRBJ2-3; v_call: TRBV7-2; d_call: TRBD2; cdr3_aa: CASSRGLAGARDTQYF
j_call: TRBJ2-1; v_call: TRBV2; d_call: .; cdr3_aa: CASSEWGQSYNEQFF
j_call: TRBJ2-3; v_call: TRBV29-1; d_call: TRBD2; cdr3_aa: CSIAGEGTDTQYF
j_call: TRBJ2-1; v_call: TRBV7-3; d_call: TRBD1; cdr3_aa: CASSLNRGQVNEQFF
j_call: TRBJ2-1; v_call: TRBV29-1; d_call: .; cdr3_aa: CPPPGTRYNEQFF
j_call: TRBJ2-7; v_call: TRBV4-1; d_call: TRBD1; cdr3_aa: CASSQTGSGNYEQYF
j_call: TRBJ2-1; v_call: TRBV5-1; d_call: .; cdr3_aa: CASSLAADNEQFF
j_call: TRBJ1-3; v_call: TRBV5-1; d_call: TRBD1; cdr3_aa: CASSLAGTGRNTIYF
j_call: TRBJ1-1; v_call: TRBV5-1; d_call: .; cdr3_aa: CASSLVVRENTEAFF
j_call: TRBJ1-2; v_call: TRBV13; d_call: TRBD1; cdr3_aa: CATLTGGVSGYTF
j_call: TRBJ1-2; v_call: TRBV20-1; d_call: .; cdr3_aa: CSARARVGYTF
j_call: TRBJ1-3; v_call: TRBV30; d_call: .; cdr3_aa: CASRGPGNTIYF
j_call: TRBJ2-7; v_call: TRBV21-1; d_call: .; cdr3_aa: CASSKGHRGKKSYEQYF
j_call: TRBJ2-5; v_call: TRBV4-1; d_call: TRBD2; cdr3_aa: CASSQGGTSAFRGETQYF
j_call: TRBJ1-1; v_call: TRBV2; d_call: TRBD1; cdr3_aa: CADRGGTEAFF
j_call: TRBJ1-2; v_call: TRBV7-7; d_call: .; cdr3_aa: CAAGGRGIGYTF
j_call: TRBJ1-5; v_call: TRBV30; d_call: .; cdr3_aa: CAWSPGTNSNQPQHF
j_call: TRBJ2-1; v_call: TRBV19; d_call: TRBD2; cdr3_aa: CASSSRTSGAGSYNEQFF
j_call: TRBJ2-3; v_call: TRBV7-7; d_call: TRBD2; cdr3_aa: CASSFSGGGTDTQYF
j_call: TRBJ2-5; v_call: TRBV19; d_call: TRBD2; cdr3_aa: CASSLAGGAWETQYF
j_call: TRBJ1-5; v_call: TRBV4-1; d_call: .; cdr3_aa: CASSQDSGDQPQHF
j_call: TRBJ2-5; v_call: TRBV10-3; d_call: TRBD2; cdr3_aa: CAISVVGTSSTETQYF
j_call: TRBJ1-1; v_call: TRBV7-6; d_call: .; cdr3_aa: CASSPYHGGNTEAFF
j_call: TRBJ1-5; v_call: TRBV6-4; d_call: .; cdr3_aa: CASSEGGELFQPQHF
j_call: TRBJ2-3; v_call: TRBV7-3; d_call: .; cdr3_aa: CASTFPGDTQYF
j_call: TRBJ2-2; v_call: TRBV15; d_call: .; cdr3_aa: CATSRDLNGELFF
j_call: TRBJ1-2; v_call: TRBV5-1; d_call: .; cdr3_aa: CASSLAFREGANYGYTF
j_call: TRBJ2-3; v_call: TRBV10-3; d_call: .; cdr3_aa: CAIGGATAADTQYF
j_call: TRBJ2-3; v_call: TRBV29-1; d_call: .; cdr3_aa: CSAPQGGTDTQYF
j_call: TRBJ1-6; v_call: TRBV5-6; d_call: TRBD1; cdr3_aa: CASSRGTGHNSPLHF
j_call: TRBJ2-5; v_call: TRBV20-1; d_call: .; cdr3_aa: CSASREETQYF
j_call: TRBJ2-7; v_call: TRBV29-1; d_call: TRBD1; cdr3_aa: CSVERDRGQGQYF
j_call: TRBJ2-7; v_call: TRBV7-8; d_call: .; cdr3_aa: CASSRDRQETSYEQYF
j_call: TRBJ1-3; v_call: TRBV30; d_call: .; cdr3_aa: CAWSVSVDSGNTIYF
j_call: TRBJ2-7; v_call: TRBV6-6; d_call: .; cdr3_aa: CAAGLTGDYEQYF
j_call: TRBJ1-5; v_call: TRBV5-1; d_call: .; cdr3_aa: CASSLDGSMGNQPQHF
j_call: TRBJ2-7; v_call: TRBV19; d_call: TRBD2; cdr3_aa: CASSMSSGGPTYEQYF
j_call: TRBJ1-2; v_call: TRBV6-6; d_call: .; cdr3_aa: CASSDDRRYTF
j_call: TRBJ2-5; v_call: TRBV7-9; d_call: .; cdr3_aa: CSISDSPSQETQYF